The 22 T cell receptor beta chains in this list originate from one sample, sequenced in a study of T cells in women clearing cervical HPV infection (dated by TCRdb to between 2018 and 2020). Libraries came from the immunoSEQ multiplex PCR assay. What TCRdb holds here is the immuneACCESS table cut down to in-frame rearrangements. Part of the clones is not present; checked against another copy, under half of the missing clones reflect an unresolved V gene, and the others are unexplained. The sample table holds approximately 52,000 clones. The ten biggest clones cover around 1.5% of the sample. Input material: blood buffy coat. Receptors were obtained from a woman aged 18 to 75 with a cervical HPV16 infection that either progressed to CIN3+ or cleared (not recorded which).

The CDR3 protein is CASRPTGNTEAFF. The covered CDR3 bases are TGTGCCAGCAGACCTACAGGTAACACTGAA. The chain is built from TRBV28 and TRBJ1-1; a weak D match, TRBD1 (5 bases). The CDR3 end is not reached by the read, which stops 3 residues before it; the germline J gene fills it in. Germline CDR1 reads MDHEN; CDR2 reads SYDVKM. V was pared by 6 bases and J by 2 bases, with 10 bases between. The CDR3 totals 13 residues. Full variable domain (outside the CDR3, taken from reference TRBV28 and TRBJ1-1): DVKVTQSSRYLVKRTGEKVFLECVQDMDHENMFWYRQDPGLGLRLIYFSYDVKMKEKGDIPEGYSVSREKKERFSLILESASTNQTSMYLCASRPTGNTEAFFGQGTRLTVV.

About this clone itself: The read ends 3 residues shy of where the CDR3 ends; the end is completed using the germline J gene. The chain carries TRBV11-1 and TRBJ2-3, with TRBD2 matching over 8 bases. The CDR3 covers 14 residues. V lost 3 bases and J lost 5; bases outside the gene matches: 4. Germline lookup yields CDR1 SGHAT and CDR2 FQDESV (reference sequence). CDR3 bases read: TGTGCCAGCAGCTTCATCGGGAGGGGAGATACG. Translation gives CASSFIGRGDT. The full CDR3 is CASSFIGRGDTQYF.

A word on this clone: The read ends 3 residues early relative to the CDR3; the germline J gene fills the gap. The chain joins TRBV6-1 to TRBJ2-5; 10 bases fit TRBD1. CDR1 is MNHNS, CDR2 SASEGT, per germline. The CDR3 spans 14 residues. V lost 4 bases to trimming and J lost 6 bases; unmatched junction nucleotides: 5. The CDR3 bases that were read are TGTGCCAGCAGTGGGACAGGGGGTTGGCAGACC. Protein: CASSGTGGWQT. The full CDR3 is CASSGTGGWQTQYF.

On this clone: The read is 3 residues too short to cover the CDR3 end, so that end is filled in from the germline J gene. The V gene is TRBV5-4, the J gene TRBJ1-6; 7 bases fit TRBD1. Looked up from germline, CDR1 is SGHNT and CDR2 is YYREEE (reference sequence). The CDR3 has 16 residues. Germline trimming cut 4 bases from V and 0 bases from J; bases unmatched to any gene: 4. CDR3 protein: CASSLDRSSYNSPLHF. The part of the CDR3 DNA that was read is TGTGCCAGCAGCCTGGACAGGAGCTCCTATAATTCACCC.

As to this clone: The missing CDR3 end, 3 residues past where the read stops, is filled in from the germline J gene. The chain combines TRBV12-3 or TRBV12-4 with TRBJ1-2; D uncertain. CDR3 length: 14 residues. CDR3 DNA (partial): TGTGCCAGCAGTGCCGCCGGGTCGGTTGGGGGC. This gives the protein CASSAAGSVGG. The full-length CDR3 reads as CASSAAGSVGGYTF.

A word on this clone: The read stops 3 residues short of the end of the CDR3; the missing end is completed from the germline J gene. V gene TRBV24-1 combines with J gene TRBJ2-3; perhaps TRBD2 as D (5 bases). V was cut by 6 bases and J by 3 bases, with 12 bases left in between. Germline V lookup: CDR1 KGHDR, CDR2 SFDVKD. The CDR3 covers 14 residues. The chain's CDR3 is CATSTGERTDTQYF. The covered CDR3 bases are TGTGCCACCAGTACTGGGGAGCGGACAGATACG.

As for this clone: With the read ending 3 residues before the CDR3 end, the germline J gene is used to fill in that end. The genes are TRBV7-8 and TRBJ2-7, with 11 bases identical to TRBD2. Per the germline V gene, CDR1 is SGHVS and CDR2 is FQNEAQ. CDR3 length: 17 amino acids. The trim removed 2 bases at V and 3 bases at J, leaving 9 bases unmatched. CDR3 DNA, as far as it was read: TGTGCCAGCAGCTTATTTGGGACTAGCGGTACGAACTACGAG. Its protein product is CASSLFGTSGTNYE. The CDR3 reads in full as CASSLFGTSGTNYEQYF.

Points on this clone: The read finishes 3 residues shy of the CDR3 end, and the germline J gene is used to complete it. The genes are TRBV20-1 and TRBJ2-7; TRBD2 aligns across 13 bases. With V trimmed by 6 bases and J by 4 bases, 3 bases remained unmatched. Germline loops: CDR1 DFQATT, CDR2 SNEGSKA (reference sequence). The CDR3 is 13 residues long. CDR3 sequence: CSAPGLAGYEQYF. The part of the CDR3 DNA that was read is TGCAGTGCCCCGGGACTAGCGGGGTACGAG.

Concerning this clone itself: With the read ending 3 residues before the CDR3 end, the germline J gene is used to fill in that end. The rearrangement joins TRBV7-2 to TRBJ1-5; tentatively, D is TRBD1 (6 bases). The germline gives CDR1 SGHTA, CDR2 FQGNSA. V was shortened by 1 base and J by 9 bases, with 13 bases between the two germline ends. CDR3 length equals 14 residues. CDR3 residues: CASSLGTARVPQHF. Partial CDR3 DNA: TGTGCCAGCAGCTTAGGGACAGCTCGCGTGCCC.

In the case of this clone: The read stops 3 residues short of the end of the CDR3; the missing end is completed from the germline J gene. This chain uses TRBV20-1 with TRBJ2-6; D not certain. Germline-derived CDR1 and CDR2 are DFQATT and SNEGSKA (reference sequence). This CDR3 region has 13 residues. Trimming pared 5 bases from V and 4 bases from J, leaving 9 bases between. CDR3 DNA, as far as it was read: TGCAGTGCTCTACCTCTGGGGGCCAACGTC. Amino acids: CSALPLGANV. The full CDR3 protein reads CSALPLGANVLTF.

Of note for this clone: The DNA ends 3 residues before the CDR3 does, and the rest of the CDR3 is filled in from the germline J gene. The rearrangement uses TRBV19 and TRBJ2-5; possibly TRBD2 for D (5 bases). The germline V gene encodes CDR1 LNHDA and CDR2 SQIVND (reference sequence). Trimming took 10 bases from V and 5 from J, leaving 32 bases between them. The length of the CDR3 is 18 residues. The CDR3 region is CATPMGIGGPQSYETQYF. CDR3 DNA (partial): TGTGCCACCCCCATGGGCATAGGCGGGCCCCAATCCTACGAGACC.

Concerning this clone: The read comes to an end 3 residues before the CDR3 does, leaving the germline J gene to fill in the end. The V and J genes are TRBV9 and TRBJ1-6; 7 bases line up with TRBD1. The germline V gene has CDR1 SGDLS and CDR2 YYNGEE. CDR3 size: 12 residues. CDR3 sequence reads: CASSADRAPLHF. The part of the CDR3 DNA that was read is TGTGCCAGCAGCGCCGACAGGGCTCCC.

Here the CDR3 reads CSARFQGTYNEQFF. The CDR3 bases that were read are TGCAGTGCTAGATTTCAGGGGACCTACAATGAG. The chain has TRBV20-1 and TRBJ2-1, with D possibly matching TRBD1 (6 bases). The read finishes 3 residues shy of the CDR3 end, and the germline J gene is used to complete it. This CDR3 region has 14 residues. With 2 bases removed from V and 2 bases from J, the gap between germline ends came to 10 bases. The germline V gene has CDR1 DFQATT and CDR2 SNEGSKA (reference sequence).

On this clone: Sequencing ends 3 residues short of the CDR3 end; the germline J gene provides the rest. The chain is built from TRBV20-1 and TRBJ2-3, with 9 nucleotides matching TRBD2. After removal of 5 bases from V and 2 bases from J, the junction contained 17 bases not matched to a gene. CDR3 length: 18 amino acids. From germline, CDR1 is DFQATT and CDR2 SNEGSKA (reference sequence). The sequenced part of the CDR3 DNA is TGCAGTGCTGACCAAATCAAGACTAGCGGACCCCTCACAGATACG. Amino acid sequence: CSADQIKTSGPLTDT. The whole CDR3 protein is CSADQIKTSGPLTDTQYF.

Comments on this clone: Read coverage stops 3 residues before the CDR3 terminus; the germline J gene supplies the remainder. The V call is TRBV9, the J call TRBJ1-2, with 8 positions matching TRBD1. The trim removed 0 bases at V and 6 bases at J, leaving 4 bases unmatched. The CDR3 covers 14 residues. Germline V lookup: CDR1 SGDLS, CDR2 YYNGEE. CDR3 residues: CASSVAGTGDGYTF. Incomplete CDR3 DNA: TGTGCCAGCAGCGTAGCGGGGACAGGCGATGGC. The full variable domain, its missing parts supplied by reference TRBV9 and TRBJ1-2, is DSGVTQTPKHLITATGQRVTLRCSPRSGDLSVYWYQQSLDQGLQFLIQYYNGEERAKGNILERFSAQQFPDLHSELNLSSLELGDSALYFCASSVAGTGDGYTFGSGTRLTVV.

In the case of this clone: The read terminates 3 residues ahead of where the CDR3 ends, so the germline J gene completes it. V and J are TRBV7-2 and TRBJ1-2, with D possibly TRBD1 on 5 matching bases. Germline CDR1 and CDR2: SGHTA and FQGNSA. CDR3 length: 16 amino acids. The DNA read from the CDR3 is TGTGCCAGCAGCTTAGCTCTCGGCGGGGGTCTTTTGGGC. It encodes CASSLALGGGLLG. The full CDR3 reads CASSLALGGGLLGYTF.

As regards this clone: The CDR3 goes on 3 residues after the read ends, and that part is filled in from the germline J gene. The V call is TRBV2, the J call TRBJ1-1; D may be TRBD1 (6 bases). Germline lookup yields CDR1 SNHLY and CDR2 FYNNEI. The CDR3 loop spans 16 amino acids. V lost 6 bases and J lost 0, with 17 bases in between. CDR3 protein: CASRDWTETMNTEAFF. The CDR3 DNA, read in part, is TGTGCCAGCAGGGATTGGACAGAGACTATGAACACTGAA.

Worth noting for this clone: The read ends 3 residues before the CDR3 terminus; that terminus is restored from the germline J gene. The chain links TRBV18 to TRBJ1-1, with unresolved D. CDR1 and CDR2 from the germline V gene are KGHSH and LQKENI. Trimming cost V 3 bases and J 5 bases, with 13 bases left between them. This CDR3 contains 14 residues. CDR3 loop: CASSPQAVGTEAFF. The sequenced part of the CDR3 DNA is TGTGCCAGCTCACCCCAAGCGGTGGGTACTGAA.

On this clone itself: With the read ending 3 residues before the CDR3 end, the germline J gene is used to fill in that end. The chain recombines TRBV28 with TRBJ2-4; the D gene is possibly TRBD2 (5 bases). Per the germline V gene, CDR1 is MDHEN and CDR2 is SYDVKM. The CDR3 extends over 14 amino acids. The V gene lost 5 bases and the J gene lost 1 base, with 9 bases spanning the gap. CDR3 sequence: CASSRPGAKNIQYF. The sequenced CDR3 bases are TGTGCCAGCAGTCGGCCGGGGGCCAAAAACATT.

A note on this clone: Read data end 3 residues before the CDR3 end; the end is taken from the germline J gene. This rearrangement joins TRBV2 to TRBJ1-4, with 7 bases lining up with TRBD1. V dropped 4 bases and J dropped 8; count of bases not matched to a gene: 13. CDR1 and CDR2 from the germline V gene are SNHLY and FYNNEI. This CDR3 has 16 residues. The CDR3 here is CASSGSRQGAGEKLFF. The DNA read from the CDR3 is TGTGCCAGCAGTGGTTCCCGACAGGGCGCGGGGGAAAAA.

Comments on this clone: The CDR3 end falls 3 residues outside the read, so it is completed with the germline J gene. The J gene is TRBJ1-1, the V gene TRBV5-1; D is possibly TRBD1 (6 bases). V gave up 5 bases and J gave up 0 bases, with 11 bases separating them. The CDR3 is 14 residues long. In germline, CDR1 is SGHRS, CDR2 YFSETQ. CDR3 bases read: TGCGCCAGCAGAGAGGACAGCCTGAACACTGAA. This gives the protein CASREDSLNTE. The full CDR3 sequence reads CASREDSLNTEAFF.

For this clone: The read terminates 3 residues ahead of where the CDR3 ends, so the germline J gene completes it. The chain links TRBV5-1 to TRBJ1-1; D may be TRBD1 (6 bases). The germline gives CDR1 SGHRS, CDR2 YFSETQ. Trimming cost V 0 bases and J 0 bases, with 15 bases left between them. This CDR3 region has 17 residues. Partial CDR3 DNA: TGCGCCAGCAGCTTGGGACTACAGGGAATTATGAACACTGAA. Protein: CASSLGLQGIMNTE. The entire CDR3 protein reads CASSLGLQGIMNTEAFF.